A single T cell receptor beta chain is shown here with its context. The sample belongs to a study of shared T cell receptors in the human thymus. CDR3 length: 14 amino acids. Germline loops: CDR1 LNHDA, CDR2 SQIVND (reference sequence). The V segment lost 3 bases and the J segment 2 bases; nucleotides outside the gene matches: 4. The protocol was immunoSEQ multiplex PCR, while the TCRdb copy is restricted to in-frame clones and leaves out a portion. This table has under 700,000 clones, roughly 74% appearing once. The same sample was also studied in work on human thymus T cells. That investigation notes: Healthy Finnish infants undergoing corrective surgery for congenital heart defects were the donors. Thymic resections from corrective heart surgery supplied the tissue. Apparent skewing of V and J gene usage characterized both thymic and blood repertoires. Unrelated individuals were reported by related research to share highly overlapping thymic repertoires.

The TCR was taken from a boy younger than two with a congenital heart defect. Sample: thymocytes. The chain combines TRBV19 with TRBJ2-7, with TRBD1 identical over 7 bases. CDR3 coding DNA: TGTGCCAGTAGTATCGAGACAGGGACCTACGAGCAGTACTTC. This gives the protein CASSIETGTYEQYF.